The entry below gives a single TCR beta chain sequence along with its context. These data belong to a study of blood T cell repertoires in COVID-19. Some clones are missing from TCRdb's copy, which holds only in-frame ones; the method was immunoSEQ multiplex PCR. This table has 70,000 to 95,000 clones, roughly 82% appearing once. The CDR3 covers 14 residues. Germline V gene lookup returns CDR1 SGHTS and CDR2 YDEGEE. The ends were cut back, 6 bases at V and 5 bases at J, with 17 bases in the middle. The J gene is TRBJ2-5, the V gene TRBV5-8; D possibly corresponds to TRBD2 (5 bases). The sequence was collected from a human donor in a cohort sampled during active COVID-19. Input material: peripheral blood. This CDR3 is CASIIADLGETQYF. The DNA for the CDR3 is TGTGCCAGCATCATTGCGGACTTAGGGGAGACCCAGTACTTC.